A selection of T cell receptor beta chains follows, all from one sample in a study of OX40 agonist ivuxolimab in advanced cancers. Only in-frame clones appear in the TCRdb table, and some are missing; sequencing was by immunoSEQ multiplex PCR. The sample has roughly 80,000 clones, about 82% seen once. Sequencing used CD4+ or CD8+ T cells sorted from blood, obtained in a trial of the OX40 agonist ivuxolimab. The receptors derive from an adult with an advanced solid tumor such as melanoma, head and neck, liver or kidney cancer. Each CDR3 is given without its conserved first and last residue.

V gene: TRBV30
J gene: TRBJ2-2
CDR3 protein: AWDRAGGELF

V gene: TRBV27
J gene: TRBJ1-2
CDR3 protein: ASSRRDYYGYT

V gene: TRBV7-2
J gene: TRBJ2-5
CDR3 protein: ASSPTGTQY

V gene: TRBV5-6
J gene: TRBJ2-1
CDR3 protein: ASSVGQGFYNEQF

V gene: TRBV5-6
J gene: TRBJ1-1
CDR3 protein: ASSTQGSTEAF

V gene: TRBV30
J gene: TRBJ1-1
CDR3 protein: AWTQGWSWTEAF

V gene: TRBV7-9
J gene: TRBJ2-3
CDR3 protein: ASSLADTQY

V gene: TRBV27
J gene: TRBJ2-7
CDR3 protein: ASSLETVPREQY

V gene: TRBV6-5
J gene: TRBJ1-2
CDR3 protein: ASSRALGYGYT

V gene: TRBV19
J gene: TRBJ2-3
CDR3 protein: ASSIDRWSSDRTDTQY

V gene: TRBV2
J gene: TRBJ1-4
CDR3 protein: ASKGQGQANEKLF

V gene: TRBV5-4
J gene: TRBJ1-3
CDR3 protein: ASSRGQGVSGNTIY

V gene: TRBV19
J gene: TRBJ2-2
CDR3 protein: ASSQRGQGNTGELF

V gene: TRBV6-6
J gene: TRBJ1-2
CDR3 protein: ASSRDRFGYGYT

V gene: TRBV5-1
J gene: TRBJ2-4
CDR3 protein: ASSPEGARGNIQY

V gene: TRBV11-1
J gene: TRBJ2-1
CDR3 protein: ASSLRRLDNEQF

V gene: TRBV11-1
J gene: TRBJ1-5
CDR3 protein: ASSKDRGEPQH

V gene: TRBV19
J gene: TRBJ2-1
CDR3 protein: ASSITSSSYNEQF

V gene: TRBV6-5
J gene: TRBJ2-3
CDR3 protein: ASSFRVTDTQY

V gene: TRBV11-2
J gene: TRBJ2-5
CDR3 protein: ASTLETRGRQTQY

V gene: TRBV5-4
J gene: TRBJ2-6
CDR3 protein: ASSFAGTYSFGANVLT

V gene: TRBV20-1
J gene: TRBJ1-2
CDR3 protein: SASRPNGYT